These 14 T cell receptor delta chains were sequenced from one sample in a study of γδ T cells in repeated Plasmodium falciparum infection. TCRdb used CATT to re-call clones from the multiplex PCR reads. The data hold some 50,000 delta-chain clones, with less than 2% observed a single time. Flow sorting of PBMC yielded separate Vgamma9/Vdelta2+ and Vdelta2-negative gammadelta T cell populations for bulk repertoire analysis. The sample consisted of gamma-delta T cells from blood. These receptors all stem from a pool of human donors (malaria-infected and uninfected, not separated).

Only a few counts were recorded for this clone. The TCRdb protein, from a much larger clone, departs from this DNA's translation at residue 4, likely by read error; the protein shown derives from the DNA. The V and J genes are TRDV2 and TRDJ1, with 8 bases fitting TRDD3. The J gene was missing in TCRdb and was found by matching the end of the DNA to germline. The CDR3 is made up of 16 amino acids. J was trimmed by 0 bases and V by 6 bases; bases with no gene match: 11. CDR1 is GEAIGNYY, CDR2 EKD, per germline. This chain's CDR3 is CACNVLGAPYTDKLIF. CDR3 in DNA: TGTGCCTGTAACGTACTGGGGGCTCCGTACACCGATAAACTCATCTTT.

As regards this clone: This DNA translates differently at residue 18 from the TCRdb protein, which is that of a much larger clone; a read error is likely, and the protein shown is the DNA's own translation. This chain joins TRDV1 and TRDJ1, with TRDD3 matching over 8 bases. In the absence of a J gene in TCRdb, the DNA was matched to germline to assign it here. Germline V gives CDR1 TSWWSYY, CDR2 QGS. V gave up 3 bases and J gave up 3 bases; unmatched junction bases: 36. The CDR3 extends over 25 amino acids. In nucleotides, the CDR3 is TGTGCTCTTGGGGATTTGTCCACCCCATTCCCTGAGGGATTGTACTGGGGGGTAACGTCCGATAAACTCATCTTT. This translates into CALGDLSTPFPEGLYWGVTSDKLIF.

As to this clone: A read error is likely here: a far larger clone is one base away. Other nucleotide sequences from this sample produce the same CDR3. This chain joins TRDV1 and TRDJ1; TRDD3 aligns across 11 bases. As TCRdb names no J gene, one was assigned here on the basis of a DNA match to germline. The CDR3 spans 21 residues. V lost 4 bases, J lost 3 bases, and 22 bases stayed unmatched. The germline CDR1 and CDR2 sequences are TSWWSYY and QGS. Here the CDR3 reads CALGAPSYVSLLGDTADKLIF. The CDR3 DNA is TGTGCTCTTGGGGCCCCTTCCTACGTATCCCTATTGGGGGATACGGCCGATAAACTCATCTTT.

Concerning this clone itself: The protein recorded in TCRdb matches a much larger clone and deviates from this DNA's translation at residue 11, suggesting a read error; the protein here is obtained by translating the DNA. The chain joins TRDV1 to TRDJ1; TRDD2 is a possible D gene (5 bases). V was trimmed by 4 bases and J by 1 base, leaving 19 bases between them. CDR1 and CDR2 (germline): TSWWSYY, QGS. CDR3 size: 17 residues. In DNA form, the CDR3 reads TGTGCTCTTGGGGGACTCTACTTCCCCGGTACCACCGATAAACTCATCTTT. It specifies CALGGLYFPGTTDKLIF.

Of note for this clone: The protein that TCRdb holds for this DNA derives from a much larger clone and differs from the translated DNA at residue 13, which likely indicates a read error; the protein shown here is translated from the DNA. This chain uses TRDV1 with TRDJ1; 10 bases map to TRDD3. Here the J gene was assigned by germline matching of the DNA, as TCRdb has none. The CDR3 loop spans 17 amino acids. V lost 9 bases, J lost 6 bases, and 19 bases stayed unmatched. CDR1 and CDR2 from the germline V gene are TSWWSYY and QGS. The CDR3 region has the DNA TGTGCTCTATGCTGCCCCCATACTGGGGGATCCAACAATAAACTCATCTTT. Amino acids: CALCCPHTGGSNNKLIF.

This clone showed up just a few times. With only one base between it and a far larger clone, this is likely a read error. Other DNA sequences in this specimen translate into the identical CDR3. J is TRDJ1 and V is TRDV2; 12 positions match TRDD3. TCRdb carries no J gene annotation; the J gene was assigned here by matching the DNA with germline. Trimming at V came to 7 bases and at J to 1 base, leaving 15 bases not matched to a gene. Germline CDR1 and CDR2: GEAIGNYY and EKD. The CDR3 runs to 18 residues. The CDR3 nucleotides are TGTGCCTGCGTCATGCTCTCTGGGGGATACGGGAGCACCGATAAACTCATCTTT. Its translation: CACVMLSGGYGSTDKLIF.

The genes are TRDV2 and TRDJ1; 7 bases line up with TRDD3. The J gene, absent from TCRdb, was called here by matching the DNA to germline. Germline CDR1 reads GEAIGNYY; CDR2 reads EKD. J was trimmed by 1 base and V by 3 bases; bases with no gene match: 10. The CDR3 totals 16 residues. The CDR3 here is CACDLLGSRATDKLIF. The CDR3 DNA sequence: TGTGCCTGTGACCTACTGGGGTCTCGGGCCACCGATAAACTCATCTTT.

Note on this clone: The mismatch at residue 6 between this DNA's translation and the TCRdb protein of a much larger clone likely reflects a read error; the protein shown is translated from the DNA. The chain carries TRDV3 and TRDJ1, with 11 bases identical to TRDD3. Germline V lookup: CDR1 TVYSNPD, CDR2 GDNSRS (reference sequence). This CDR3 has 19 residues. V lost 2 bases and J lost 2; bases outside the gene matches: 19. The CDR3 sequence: CAFRLSLCTGGYPTDKLIF. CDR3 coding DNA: TGTGCCTTTCGCCTTTCCCTATGTACTGGGGGATATCCGACCGATAAACTCATCTTT. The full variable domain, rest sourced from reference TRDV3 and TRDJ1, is CDKVTQSSPDQTVASGSEVVLLCTYDTVYSNPDLFWYRIRPDYSFQFVFYGDNSRSEGADFTQGRFSVKHILTQKAFHLVISPVRTEDSATYYCAFRLSLCTGGYPTDKLIFGKGTRVTVEP.

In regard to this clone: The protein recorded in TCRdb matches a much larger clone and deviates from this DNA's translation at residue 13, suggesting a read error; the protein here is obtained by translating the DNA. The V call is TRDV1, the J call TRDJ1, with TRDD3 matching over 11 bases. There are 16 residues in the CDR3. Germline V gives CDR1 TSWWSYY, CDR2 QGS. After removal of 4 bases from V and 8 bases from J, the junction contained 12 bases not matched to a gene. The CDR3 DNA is TGTGCTCTTGGGGGGGGAGAGGGGTACTGGGGGATAAAACTCATCTTT. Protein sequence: CALGGGEGYWGIKLIF.

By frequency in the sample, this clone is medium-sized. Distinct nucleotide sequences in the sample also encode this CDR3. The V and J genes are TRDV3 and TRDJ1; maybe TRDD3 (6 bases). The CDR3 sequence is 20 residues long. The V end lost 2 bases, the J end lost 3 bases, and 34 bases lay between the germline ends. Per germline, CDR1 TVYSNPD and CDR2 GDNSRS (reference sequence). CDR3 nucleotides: TGTGCCTTTGAATATATAGCCCCCCATGGCTGGGGATTGTCATCCGATAAACTCATCTTT. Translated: CAFEYIAPHGWGLSSDKLIF.

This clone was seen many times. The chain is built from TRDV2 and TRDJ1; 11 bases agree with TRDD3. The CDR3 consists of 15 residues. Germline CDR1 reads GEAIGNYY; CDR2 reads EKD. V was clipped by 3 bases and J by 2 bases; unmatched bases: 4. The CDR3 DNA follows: TGTGCCTGTGACCCCCTGGGGGATACAACCGATAAACTCATCTTT. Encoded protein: CACDPLGDTTDKLIF.

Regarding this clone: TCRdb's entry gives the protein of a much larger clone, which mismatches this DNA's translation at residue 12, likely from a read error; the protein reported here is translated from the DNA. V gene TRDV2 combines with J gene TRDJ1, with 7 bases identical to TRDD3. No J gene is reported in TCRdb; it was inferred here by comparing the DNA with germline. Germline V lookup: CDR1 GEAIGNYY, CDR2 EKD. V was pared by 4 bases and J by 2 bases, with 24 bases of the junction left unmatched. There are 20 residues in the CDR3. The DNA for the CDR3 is TGTGCCTGTGATCCCCTAACTACTGGGGACGGACCAAAAAAAACCGATAAACTCATCTTT. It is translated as CACDPLTTGDGPKKTDKLIF.

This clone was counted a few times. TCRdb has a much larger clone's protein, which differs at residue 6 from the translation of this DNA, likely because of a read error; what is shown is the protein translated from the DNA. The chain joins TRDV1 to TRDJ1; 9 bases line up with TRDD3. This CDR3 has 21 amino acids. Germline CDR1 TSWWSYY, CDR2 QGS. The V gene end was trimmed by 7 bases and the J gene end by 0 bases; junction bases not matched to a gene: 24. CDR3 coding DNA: TGTGCTCTTGTGGTTAACATTACTGGGGGACTCCAGCACACGTACACCGATAAACTCATCTTT. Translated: CALVVNITGGLQHTYTDKLIF.

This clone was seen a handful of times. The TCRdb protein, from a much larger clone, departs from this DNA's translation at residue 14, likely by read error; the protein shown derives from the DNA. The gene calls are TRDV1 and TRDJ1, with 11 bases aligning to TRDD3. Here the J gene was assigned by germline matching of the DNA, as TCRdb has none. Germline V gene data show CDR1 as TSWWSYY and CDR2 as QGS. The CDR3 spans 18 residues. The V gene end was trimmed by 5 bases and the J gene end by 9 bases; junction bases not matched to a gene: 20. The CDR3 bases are TGTGCTCTTGGGACTCTTAGAATAGGTGGTTGGGGGATACGACAACTCATCTTT. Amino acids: CALGTLRIGGWGIRQLIF.